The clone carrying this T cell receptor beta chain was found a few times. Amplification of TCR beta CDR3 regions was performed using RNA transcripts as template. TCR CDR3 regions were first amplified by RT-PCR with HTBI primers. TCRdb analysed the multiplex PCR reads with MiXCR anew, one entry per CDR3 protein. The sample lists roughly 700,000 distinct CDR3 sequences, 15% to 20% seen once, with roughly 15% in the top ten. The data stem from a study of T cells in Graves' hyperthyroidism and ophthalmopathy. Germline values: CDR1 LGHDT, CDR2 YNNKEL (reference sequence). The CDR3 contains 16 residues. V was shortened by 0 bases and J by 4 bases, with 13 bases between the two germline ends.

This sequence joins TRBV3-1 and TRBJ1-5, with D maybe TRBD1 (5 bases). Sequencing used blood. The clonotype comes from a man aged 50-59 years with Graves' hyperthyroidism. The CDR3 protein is CASSQDSGGWNQPQHF. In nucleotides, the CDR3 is TGTGCCAGCAGCCAAGATTCCGGGGGGTGGAATCAGCCCCAGCATTTT.